One and the same sample provided the 20 T cell receptor beta chains below, sequenced in a study of blood T cell repertoires in COVID-19. The method was immunoSEQ multiplex PCR; TCRdb's version includes in-frame clones alone and lacks a portion of them. This sample has over 45,000 clones, with just over 90% found just once. Sequenced input: peripheral blood. The receptors originated from a man between 70 and 80 years old with acute or convalescent COVID-19.

The chain has TRBV6-5 and TRBJ1-2; 7 bases are shared with TRBD1. The CDR3 is 13 amino acids. V gave up 6 bases and J gave up 4 bases; unmatched junction bases: 5. Germline CDR1 MNHEY, CDR2 SVGAGI. The CDR3 is CASSRDRAYGYTF. CDR3 bases: TGTGCCAGCAGCCGCGACAGGGCCTATGGCTACACCTTC.

This chain joins TRBV30 and TRBJ2-7; 8 bases agree with TRBD2. Unmatched junction bases numbered 8, after V lost 3 bases and J lost 4 bases. Germline V gene lookup returns CDR1 GTSNPN and CDR2 SVGIG (reference sequence). The CDR3 extends over 14 amino acids. This chain's CDR3 is CAWRGLGGTYEQYF. The CDR3 DNA sequence: TGTGCCTGGAGGGGACTAGGCGGTACTTACGAGCAGTACTTC.

This clone has only one observation. The gene calls are TRBV18 and TRBJ1-1; TRBD1 agrees at 7 bases. Trimming took 3 bases from V and 0 from J; bases not matched to a gene: 1. The CDR3 runs to 14 residues. CDR1 KGHSH and CDR2 LQKENI come from the germline V gene. CDR3 nucleotides: TGTGCCAGCTCACCGACAGGGATGAACACTGAAGCTTTCTTT. Translating it yields CASSPTGMNTEAFF.

V is TRBV27 and J is TRBJ1-4; TRBD1 agrees at 9 bases. The CDR3 consists of 15 residues. The ends lost 3 bases at V and 7 bases at J; junction bases unmatched: 6. Germline V gene lookup returns CDR1 MNHEY and CDR2 SMNVEV (reference sequence). The CDR3 loop is CASSLGQGGSEKLFF. The CDR3, as DNA: TGTGCCAGCAGTTTGGGACAGGGAGGGTCTGAAAAACTGTTTTTT.

The V call is TRBV5-1, the J call TRBJ2-1, with 10 positions matching TRBD2. Losses at the gene ends were 5 bases for V and 5 bases for J; bases not matched to a gene: 7. This CDR3 is built from 15 residues. The germline CDR1 and CDR2 sequences are SGHRS and YFSETQ. Written as DNA, the CDR3 is TGCGCCAGCAGACTGCTAGCGGGAGAACACAATGAGCAGTTCTTC. Protein sequence: CASRLLAGEHNEQFF.

The table lists this clone with a count of one. The rearrangement joins TRBV29-1 to TRBJ1-2; 9 bases match TRBD1. Germline trimming cut 6 bases from V and 3 bases from J; bases unmatched to any gene: 5. CDR3 length equals 13 residues. Germline CDR1 reads SQVTM; CDR2 reads ANQGSEA. The CDR3 loop reads CSVIRDRDYGYTF. The CDR3 DNA reads as TGCAGCGTGATCCGGGACAGGGACTATGGCTACACCTTC.

The chain carries TRBV7-3 and TRBJ2-3, with 9 bases fitting TRBD1. Germline assignment: CDR1 SGHTA and CDR2 FQGTGA. This CDR3 contains 17 residues. V gave up 3 bases and J gave up 3 bases; unmatched junction bases: 10. The CDR3 sequence is CASSFDRGLSRTDTQYF. The CDR3 nucleotides are TGTGCCAGCAGCTTCGACAGGGGGTTGAGTAGGACAGATACGCAGTATTTT.

This rearrangement joins TRBV7-2 to TRBJ2-7; 8 positions match TRBD1. There are 15 residues in the CDR3. Germline values: CDR1 SGHTA, CDR2 FQGNSA. Trimming at V came to 1 base and at J to 4 bases, leaving 6 bases not matched to a gene. Written as DNA, the CDR3 is TGTGCCAGCAGCTTAGGCCCAGGGGGCGAATACGAGCAGTACTTC. It specifies CASSLGPGGEYEQYF.

The chain links TRBV30 to TRBJ1-1, with D perhaps TRBD1 (5 bases). V gave up 0 bases and J gave up 6 bases, with 14 bases separating them. CDR3 length equals 14 residues. Germline V gene lookup returns CDR1 GTSNPN and CDR2 SVGIG (reference sequence). The CDR3, as DNA: TGTGCCTGGAGTGTACGGGGGGGATTGGCTGAAGCTTTCTTT. Its translation: CAWSVRGGLAEAFF.

V is TRBV19 and J is TRBJ2-2; 8 bases are a match to TRBD1. This CDR3 is built from 13 residues. V gave up 7 bases and J gave up 6 bases; unmatched junction bases: 4. From germline, CDR1 is LNHDA and CDR2 SQIVND (reference sequence). The CDR3 DNA reads as TGTGCCAGTAATGGCAGGGGGCCCGGGGAGCTGTTTTTT. This codes for CASNGRGPGELFF. Full variable domain (remainder filled in from reference TRBV19 and TRBJ2-2): DGGITQSPKYLFRKEGQNVTLSCEQNLNHDAMYWYRQDPGQGLRLIYYSQIVNDFQKGDIAEGYSVSREKKESFPLTVTSAQKNPTAFYLCASNGRGPGELFFGEGSRLTVL.

A note on this clone: The sample holds other DNA sequences that translate to the same CDR3. The chain carries TRBV18 and TRBJ2-5, with 8 bases that match TRBD2. V was pared by 3 bases and J by 3 bases, with 0 bases of the junction left unmatched. Germline V CDR1 and CDR2: KGHSH, LQKENI. The CDR3 has 13 amino acids. DNA for the CDR3: TGTGCCAGCTCACCGGGACTAGAAGAGACCCAGTACTTC. Translation gives CASSPGLEETQYF. The variable domain in full, completed from reference TRBV18 and TRBJ2-5, reads NAGVMQNPRHLVRRRGQEARLRCSPMKGHSHVYWYRQLPEEGLKFMVYLQKENIIDESGMPKERFSAEFPKEGPSILRIQQVVRGDSAAYFCASSPGLEETQYFGPGTRLLVL.

V usage is TRBV19 and J usage is TRBJ2-1, with 9 bases lining up with TRBD2. The CDR3 length is 18 residues. Germline V gene lookup returns CDR1 LNHDA and CDR2 SQIVND (reference sequence). Trimming removed 3 bases from V and 0 bases from J; junction bases left unmatched: 9. Written as DNA, the CDR3 is TGTGCCAGTAGTATGCAGCGGGGGGCATCTAGCTCCTACAATGAGCAGTTCTTC. It translates to CASSMQRGASSSYNEQFF.

The rearrangement joins TRBV7-2 to TRBJ1-1; a possible D gene is TRBD1 (6 bases). Germline CDR1 and CDR2: SGHTA and FQGNSA. The CDR3 is 15 amino acids. Trimming stripped 5 bases from V and 1 base from J, with 14 bases between. The CDR3 DNA follows: TGTGCCAGCAGCCCTCCCGGGACACGGAACACTGAAGCTTTCTTT. Protein sequence: CASSPPGTRNTEAFF. Full variable domain (outside the CDR3, taken from reference TRBV7-2 and TRBJ1-1): GAGVSQSPSNKVTEKGKDVELRCDPISGHTALYWYRQSLGQGLEFLIYFQGNSAPDKSGLPSDRFSAERTGGSVSTLTIQRTQQEDSAVYLCASSPPGTRNTEAFFGQGTRLTVV.

V usage is TRBV4-2 and J usage is TRBJ1-2, with D maybe TRBD1 (5 bases). V was shortened by 1 base and J by 3 bases, with 12 bases between the two germline ends. CDR1 is LGHNA, CDR2 YNFKEQ, per germline. The CDR3 is 15 amino acids. CDR3 sequence reads: CASSQVGVGDYGYTF. The CDR3 DNA reads TGTGCCAGCAGCCAAGTAGGGGTCGGTGACTATGGCTACACCTTC.

The rearrangement uses TRBV7-9 and TRBJ1-2; 7 bases map to TRBD1. Germline lookup yields CDR1 SEHNR and CDR2 FQNEAQ (reference sequence). The CDR3 totals 15 residues. Trimming cost V 5 bases and J 8 bases; bases outside gene matches: 14. Written as DNA, the CDR3 is TGTGCCAGCAGCCGAGACAGGGTAAAATCGGGAGGCTACACCTTC. Translation gives CASSRDRVKSGGYTF.

CDR3 loop: CATSNWDRASTDTQYF. CDR3 nucleotide sequence: TGTGCCACCAGTAATTGGGACAGGGCTAGCACAGATACGCAGTATTTT. The genes are TRBV24-1 and TRBJ2-3, with 9 bases lining up with TRBD1. CDR1 is KGHDR, CDR2 SFDVKD, per germline. After removal of 6 bases from V and 0 bases from J, the junction contained 6 bases not matched to a gene. The CDR3 is 16 residues long.

The rearrangement joins TRBV5-1 to TRBJ1-1; D unclear. Trimming removed 6 bases from V and 1 base from J, with 7 bases in between. The CDR3 has 12 amino acids. Germline V gene data show CDR1 as SGHRS and CDR2 as YFSETQ. CDR3 in DNA: TGCGCCAGCACCAATAGGAACACTGAAGCTTTCTTT. Its protein product is CASTNRNTEAFF.

The CDR3 DNA follows: TGTGCCACCAGCAGAGGACAGGCCTACTACGAGCAGTACTTC. It codes for CATSRGQAYYEQYF. The rearrangement uses TRBV15 and TRBJ2-7, with a tentative D call TRBD1 (6 bases). Trimming cost V 1 base and J 3 bases, with 10 bases left between them. Per germline, CDR1 LNHNV and CDR2 YYDKDF (reference sequence). There are 14 residues in the CDR3.

This clone was seen a handful of times. V usage is TRBV18 and J usage is TRBJ1-2, with a tentative D call TRBD1 (6 bases). The CDR3 is made up of 15 amino acids. Trimming took 5 bases from V and 0 from J, leaving 13 bases between them. The germline V gene encodes CDR1 KGHSH and CDR2 LQKENI. CDR3 sequence (DNA): TGTGCCAGCTCAACGGACAGTTTAACTAACTATGGCTACACCTTC. It encodes CASSTDSLTNYGYTF.

J is TRBJ1-2 and V is TRBV28; 7 bases line up with TRBD1. The CDR3 totals 13 residues. Germline V lookup: CDR1 MDHEN, CDR2 SYDVKM. J was trimmed by 7 bases and V by 5 bases; bases with no gene match: 7. The CDR3 bases are TGTGCCAGCAGTCAAGGGGGCGGGATTGGCTACACCTTC. Translated: CASSQGGGIGYTF.